The present TCR beta chain was sequenced within a study of OX40 agonist ivuxolimab in advanced cancers. For the study in its entirety: Ivuxolimab was a fully human IgG2 agonistic monoclonal antibody targeting the costimulatory receptor OX40 (CD134). Intravenous ivuxolimab was administered to patients every 2 weeks at six dose levels: 0.01, 0.1, 0.3, 1.5, 3 and 10 mg/kg. Of the 50 or so patients in dose escalation, 19 had hepatocellular carcinoma, some 15 had melanoma, 9 had renal cell carcinoma and 9 had head and neck cancer. In the dose-escalation cohort, over 65% of patients were male, and the mean age was approximately 64 years, with a range of roughly 20 to 85. Patients were allowed to have had prior anti-PD-1, anti-PD-L1 or anti-CTLA-4 therapy, and 40% of the dose-escalation patients had been treated with checkpoint inhibitors. Three dose-escalation patients achieved partial responses, one with hepatocellular carcinoma and two with cutaneous melanoma. The purpose of peripheral TCRbeta sequencing was to test whether ivuxolimab changed TCR sequence diversity and led to clonal T-cell expansion. The monotherapy dose-escalation portion (N ≈ 52 patients) of the phase I ivuxolimab trial is reported in the paper.

The CDR3 measures 11 amino acids from cysteine to phenylalanine. Only CDR3 DNA remains: 33 bases, in frame from the first base. V and J are truncated by 1 base and 3 bases respectively, leaving an intervening sequence of 2 bases. Via the germline V gene (reference sequence), CDR1 is GTSNPN and CDR2 SVGIG. The table lists this clone with a few counts. This receptor's antigen is unknown. Base quality data are lacking; no much larger clone is found one base away. For sequencing of the TCRbeta CDR3 region, genomic DNA was extracted from the sorted cells. The immunoSEQ Assay was used to sequence the TCRbeta CDR3 regions. As stored in TCRdb, this immuneACCESS dataset retains in-frame rearrangements with V and J assigned. A fraction of the clones does not appear; measured against another copy, unresolved V genes explain less than half of the discrepancy, and the remainder lacks a known reason. The sample table shows about 77,000 clones, and around 87% are seen once. 6.2% of the sample rests with the top ten.

Patients with autoimmune disease history or receiving systemic immunosuppression were excluded from the trial. In every dose cohort, peripheral blood was drawn for TCR sequencing at baseline, cycle 4 day 1, and cycle 7 day 1. The samples were drawn from a first-in-human, open-label, multicenter phase I dose-escalation trial of ivuxolimab. The trial enrolled adults with locally advanced or metastatic head and neck squamous cell, hepatocellular, melanoma or renal cell carcinoma. Before TCR sequencing, CD4+ and CD8+ T cells were separately sorted from peripheral blood. Paper-wide results and their limitations: Antigen specificity was not determined for the clonally expanded peripheral T cells. After ivuxolimab, CD8+ T cells had more expanded clones than CD4+ T cells on average. Clonal expansion of both CD4+ and CD8+ blood T cells was observed from baseline to week 6 at doses 0.1 to 3.0 mg/kg. Low levels of normalized T-cell clonal expansion were also seen in some patients who did not respond. In the 0.1-3.0 mg/kg groups, partial responders had among the lowest normalized peripheral clonal expansion, particularly in CD8+ T cells.

Recombination joined TRBV30 with TRBJ2-3; there is no confident call for the D gene. The source of this sequence is an adult with an advanced solid tumor such as melanoma, head and neck, liver or kidney cancer. This material consisted of CD4+ or CD8+ T cells sorted from blood, taken in a trial of the OX40 agonist ivuxolimab. CDR3 loop: CAWSATDTQYF. The nucleotide sequence is TGTGCCTGGAGTGCGACAGATACGCAGTATTTT. The CDR3 plus the reference TRBV30 and TRBJ2-3 genes for the other parts give the full variable domain: SQTIHQWPATLVQPVGSPLSLECTVEGTSNPNLYWYRQAAGRGLQLLFYSVGIGQISSEVPQNLSASRPQDRQFILSSKKLLLSDSGFYLCAWSATDTQYFGPGTRLTVL.